This passage covers 13 T cell receptor beta chains from one sample sequenced in a study of metastatic and nonmetastatic thyroid tumors. All patients reached thyroid surgery having received no treatment beforehand. TCRdb called clones again from the PCR reads with MiXCR. The data hold tens of thousands of clones, with under 20% observed a single time. Source material: blood. The receptors derive from a female donor with papillary thyroid cancer or a benign thyroid nodule (not recorded which). Some clones in this sample may be carry-over from other donors' samples.

This clone came up a few times. A much larger clonotype is one base distant, so this may be a read error. Other nucleotide sequences in the sample specify the same CDR3. The chain couples TRBV6-1 to TRBJ1-2; the D gene is possibly TRBD1 (5 bases). This CDR3 comprises 13 residues. Germline V lookup: CDR1 MNHNS, CDR2 SASEGT. This CDR3 reads CASSEGRSYGYTF. The DNA for the CDR3 is TGTGCCAGCAGTGAGGGACGTTCCTATGGCTACACCTTT.

At least ten counts were recorded for this clone. This chain links TRBV12-3 or TRBV12-4 with TRBJ2-1, with D perhaps given as TRBD1 or TRBD2 (6 bases each). The CDR3 loop spans 14 amino acids. V was clipped by 8 bases and J by 14 bases, with 25 bases between them. The CDR3 nucleotides read TGTGCCAGCCGTCCGGGGGCAGCGCTCAGACAGGAGTTCTTC. This gives the protein CASRPGAALRQEFF.

This clone was detected ten times or more. The CDR3 region has the DNA TGCAGCGTTGAACTTTCGGCTAAGCGGTACTTC. Amino acids: CSVELSAKRYF. The rearrangement joins TRBV29-1 to TRBJ2-7; D is undetermined. Germline V gene data show CDR1 as SQVTM and CDR2 as ANQGSEA. This CDR3 region has 11 residues. Trimming took off 2 bases at V and 12 bases at J, with 14 bases between the two ends.

The V call is TRBV6-1, the J call TRBJ2-2; the D gene is possibly TRBD2 (6 bases). Germline-derived CDR1 and CDR2 are MNHNS and SASEGT. The V and J ends lost 6 bases and 2 bases respectively, with 10 bases between them. This CDR3 is built from 14 residues. CDR3 sequence: CASSRDFNTGELFF. The DNA for the CDR3 is TGTGCCAGCAGCCGGGACTTTAACACCGGGGAGCTGTTTTTT.

The sample holds many counts of this clone. CDR3 in amino acids: CASSISSGSNYEQYF. The DNA for the CDR3 is TGTGCCAGTAGTATCTCTAGCGGTTCGAACTACGAGCAGTACTTC. V usage is TRBV19 and J usage is TRBJ2-7, with TRBD2 matching 7 bases. From germline, CDR1 is LNHDA and CDR2 SQIVND (reference sequence). With V trimmed by 3 bases and J by 3 bases, 8 bases remained unmatched. The CDR3 contains 15 residues.

This clone has a count of ten or more. The rearrangement links TRBV6-6 to TRBJ1-1; no clear D gene. Trimming took 0 bases from V and 3 from J, leaving 8 bases between them. Germline V gene data show CDR1 as MNHNY and CDR2 as SVGAGI (reference sequence). There are 14 residues in the CDR3. The DNA for the CDR3 is TGTGCCAGCAGTTACTCTGAGAGTGACACTGAAGCTTTCTTT. Translating it yields CASSYSESDTEAFF.

V is TRBV6-7 and J is TRBJ2-7; TRBD1 agrees at 7 bases. TRBV6-7 is sorted into the ORF group, with uncertain function. The V gene end was trimmed by 11 bases and the J gene end by 2 bases; junction bases not matched to a gene: 15. This CDR3 has 15 amino acids. CDR3 protein: CAVRDSEFKTYEQYF. As DNA, the CDR3 is TGTGCCGTCCGGGACAGCGAGTTTAAAACCTACGAGCAGTACTTC.

Many counts were recorded for this clone. The V call is TRBV2, the J call TRBJ1-1; a weak D match, TRBD1 (6 bases). CDR1 is SNHLY and CDR2 is FYNNEI in the germline V gene. This CDR3 comprises 15 residues. Trimming took 11 bases from V and 0 from J, leaving 19 bases between them. The CDR3 is CAAGGKGGMNTEAFF. Here the CDR3 DNA reads TGTGCCGCTGGGGGGAAGGGGGGGATGAACACTGAAGCTTTCTTT. Combining the CDR3 with reference TRBV2 and TRBJ1-1 gives the whole variable domain EPEVTQTPSHQVTQMGQEVILRCVPISNHLYFYWYRQILGQKVEFLVSFYNNEISEKSEIFDDQFSVERPDGSNFTLKIRSTKLEDSAMYFCAAGGKGGMNTEAFFGQGTRLTVV.

This clone occurred many times. V is TRBV30 and J is TRBJ1-4; D may be TRBD1 (5 bases). Germline lookup yields CDR1 GTSNPN and CDR2 SVGIG (reference sequence). The CDR3 is 15 amino acids. V was clipped by 0 bases and J by 8 bases, with 16 bases between them. CDR3 amino acids: CAWSVPPGGQEKLFF. CDR3 DNA sequence: TGTGCCTGGAGTGTACCTCCCGGGGGTCAGGAAAAACTGTTTTTT. The complete variable domain, with remaining parts taken from reference TRBV30 and TRBJ1-4, reads SQTIHQWPATLVQPVGSPLSLECTVEGTSNPNLYWYRQAAGRGLQLLFYSVGIGQISSEVPQNLSASRPQDRQFILSSKKLLLSDSGFYLCAWSVPPGGQEKLFFGSGTQLSVL.

This clone showed up just a few times. Possible read error: a much larger clone is one base away. Other DNA sequences from this sample encode an identical CDR3 as well. The chain joins TRBV20-1 to TRBJ2-5; no clear D. Germline values: CDR1 DFQATT, CDR2 SNEGSKA (reference sequence). CDR3 length: 12 amino acids. CDR3 protein: CSGVSYQETQYF. The CDR3 DNA follows: TGCAGTGGGGTCTCGTACCAAGAGACTCAGTACTTC.

This clone has ten or more counts. This chain joins TRBV6-1 and TRBJ2-3, with TRBD2 identical over 10 bases. The V gene end was trimmed by 6 bases and the J gene end by 7 bases; junction bases not matched to a gene: 10. Germline CDR1 MNHNS, CDR2 SASEGT. The CDR3 loop spans 15 amino acids. The CDR3 DNA reads as TGTGCCAGCAGCCGCAGCGGGAGGGCCGGAAATACGCAGTATTTT. Its protein is CASSRSGRAGNTQYF.

This clone has at least ten counts. V usage is TRBV12-3 or TRBV12-4 and J usage is TRBJ1-5, with 10 bases identical to TRBD1. V lost 7 bases and J lost 7; bases outside the gene matches: 7. The CDR3 sequence is 14 residues long. CDR3 nucleotides: TGTGCCAGCACCGTGACAGGGGGCGGACAGCCCCAGCATTTT. Translated, it gives CASTVTGGGQPQHF.

The table lists this clone with many counts. This may be a read error, as it is one base from a much larger clone. This chain uses TRBV12-3 or TRBV12-4 with TRBJ2-3; weak D call: TRBD1 (5 bases). The ends were cut back, 5 bases at V and 4 bases at J, with 13 bases in the middle. The CDR3 is 14 amino acids. The CDR3, as DNA: TGTGCCAGCAGTCCCAAGACAGAGTCAGATACGCAGTATTTT. Encoded protein: CASSPKTESDTQYF.